Listed below are T cell receptor beta chains from one sample, sequenced in a study of blood T cell repertoires in COVID-19. Using immunoSEQ multiplex PCR, the repertoire was profiled, and TCRdb retains in-frame clones only, with some absent. This sample has roughly 90,000 clones; 85% occur once, and the top ten carry 35% to 40%. The sequencing sample was made of peripheral blood. These receptors all come from a man older than 75 with acute or convalescent COVID-19. Both conserved end residues are part of each CDR3.

V	J	CDR3
TRBV7-2	TRBJ1-4	CASSLRGQHNEKLFF
TRBV14	TRBJ2-1	CASSQRGSSDEQFF
TRBV3-1/TRBV3-2	TRBJ2-2	CASKGADGELFF
TRBV7-2	TRBJ2-7	CASSPSYEQYF
TRBV28	TRBJ1-1	CASSYTKNTEAFF
TRBV25-1	TRBJ2-5	CASKCREGYQETQYF
TRBV7-3	TRBJ2-3	CASSSRTGMDTQYF
TRBV27	TRBJ2-1	CASSLAQAGNEQFF
TRBV27	TRBJ2-5	CASSPRTSGRETQYF
TRBV20-1	TRBJ2-7	CSASPNPGREQYF
TRBV10-3	TRBJ1-5	CAISETVSNQPQHF
TRBV6-2/TRBV6-3	TRBJ2-7	CASSYDPASGTPYEQYF
TRBV19	TRBJ2-7	CASSIRTRGNEQYF
TRBV10-2	TRBJ2-2	CASSWDRAYTGELFF
TRBV7-8	TRBJ1-2	CASSFMDRGEGYTF
TRBV19	TRBJ1-1	CASSIGRENTEAFF
TRBV6-2/TRBV6-3	TRBJ2-7	CASNYDGTGDYEQYF
TRBV5-1	TRBJ1-1	CASSREGTSTEAFF
TRBV3-1/TRBV3-2	TRBJ2-5	CASSQALDRVWETQYF
TRBV5-8	TRBJ2-2	CASSFFPGGTGELFF
TRBV9	TRBJ1-2	CASSVVGTGGYGYTF
TRBV18	TRBJ2-3	CASSPVGLRDTQYF
TRBV28	TRBJ2-7	CASGPKGLAYEQYF
TRBV19	TRBJ2-7	CASSIVPFSYEQYF
TRBV29-1	TRBJ2-7	CSAGLAGGPHEQYF
TRBV15	TRBJ1-5	CATRYRIGMAGNQPQHF
TRBV25-1	TRBJ1-1	CASSPRGNTEAFF
TRBV11-3	TRBJ2-3	CASSLDPAGGPRDTQYF
TRBV6-5	TRBJ1-5	CASTSHRDQPQHF
TRBV5-1	TRBJ2-7	CASSLRLAVNYEQYF
TRBV28	TRBJ2-3	CASRMGGQGADTQYF
TRBV28	TRBJ2-7	CASSSRISSYEQYF
TRBV11-2	TRBJ2-2	CASSLNTGGGTGELFF
TRBV5-5	TRBJ2-5	CASSLGTWETQYF
TRBV24-1	TRBJ2-1	CATSAPLGQLAVYNEQFF
TRBV15	TRBJ2-3	CATSRDPPGVKTDTQYF
TRBV5-1	TRBJ2-6	CASSLRQSGANVLTF
TRBV12-3/TRBV12-4	TRBJ2-3	CASSLRRSDTQYF
TRBV19	TRBJ1-5	CASSEGQGQEPQHF
TRBV3-1/TRBV3-2	TRBJ2-1	CASSHEGNGWPSSYNEQFF
TRBV7-2	TRBJ2-7	CASSLGWAVSSYEQYF
TRBV7-2	TRBJ2-5	CASSLSGSSSQYF
TRBV19	TRBJ1-5	CASSIQGGSNQPQHF
TRBV28	TRBJ1-4	CASSFPLPGTGEAGNEKLFF
TRBV2	TRBJ2-2	CASSEWQTNTGELFF
TRBV6-4	TRBJ2-1	CASSDSRVPREQFF
TRBV27	TRBJ1-5	CASSWTGDNQPQHF
TRBV27	TRBJ1-5	CASSLSGQTYQPQHF
TRBV30	TRBJ1-4	CAWRGREKLFF
TRBV7-7	TRBJ1-6	CASSLTGTNSPLHF
TRBV7-8	TRBJ2-7	CASSLGTSGSGEQYF
TRBV10-1	TRBJ2-1	CASSEGVVNPENEQFF
TRBV11-3	TRBJ1-1	CASSGGLNTEAFF
TRBV10-2	TRBJ1-2	CASSDVVRVNYGYTF
TRBV19	TRBJ2-6	CASSAASGSPSGANVLTF